These T cell receptor beta chains were read from a single sample in a study of blood T cell repertoires in COVID-19. Some clones are missing from TCRdb's copy, which holds only in-frame ones; the method was immunoSEQ multiplex PCR. Seen here are 150,000 to 200,000 clones, approximately 85% observed once, and the top ten hold 6.2%. Sequencing was done on a sample of PBMCs or T cells enriched from blood (not recorded which). The receptors here all came from a man between 40 and 49 years old who had recovered from COVID-19. The CDR3 runs from the conserved cysteine through the conserved F or W. A D gene is named only where the DNA matches it firmly. Size values are once, few and many counts, or a class for expanded clones, and some rows have none.

d_gene: TRBD2; v_gene: TRBV7-2; j_gene: TRBJ2-5; abundance: .; CDR3nt: TGTGCCAGCAGCCCCTGGCTAGCGGGAGCATTAAAGACCCAGTACTTC; CDR3aa: CASSPWLAGALKTQYF
d_gene: TRBD2; v_gene: TRBV28; j_gene: TRBJ2-7; abundance: .; CDR3nt: TGTGCCAGCAGTTTGGGACTAGCGGGAGAGCAGTACTTC; CDR3aa: CASSLGLAGEQYF
d_gene: .; v_gene: TRBV12-3/TRBV12-4; j_gene: TRBJ2-5; abundance: once; CDR3nt: TGTGCCAGCAGTTTCCTCGGGGCCCAGTACTTC; CDR3aa: CASSFLGAQYF
d_gene: .; v_gene: TRBV11-2; j_gene: TRBJ1-1; abundance: .; CDR3nt: TGTGCCAGCAGCTGGCAACCAGTGAACACTGAAGCTTTCTTT; CDR3aa: CASSWQPVNTEAFF
d_gene: .; v_gene: TRBV5-6; j_gene: TRBJ1-4; abundance: .; CDR3nt: TGTGCCAGCAGCGTTATAGCACGCCGTAATGAAAAACTGTTTTTT; CDR3aa: CASSVIARRNEKLFF
d_gene: .; v_gene: TRBV20-1; j_gene: TRBJ2-3; abundance: .; CDR3nt: TGCAGTGCTAGTGATCAGGGGCCGGGCACAGATACGCAGTATTTT; CDR3aa: CSASDQGPGTDTQYF
d_gene: .; v_gene: TRBV28; j_gene: TRBJ1-2; abundance: .; CDR3nt: TGTGCCAGCAGTAGCTTTGGTTCCCACTATGGCTACACCTTC; CDR3aa: CASSSFGSHYGYTF
d_gene: .; v_gene: TRBV7-2; j_gene: TRBJ1-1; abundance: few; CDR3nt: TGTGCCAGCAGCCCACGGACAGCTTTAATGAACACTGAAGCTTTCTTT; CDR3aa: CASSPRTALMNTEAFF
d_gene: .; v_gene: TRBV3-1/TRBV3-2; j_gene: TRBJ1-6; abundance: .; CDR3nt: TGTGCCAGCAGCCAGGAGCCCACAGGCTATAATTCACCCCTCCACTTT; CDR3aa: CASSQEPTGYNSPLHF
d_gene: TRBD1; v_gene: TRBV5-3; j_gene: TRBJ2-5; abundance: once; CDR3nt: TGTGCCAGAAGCCCGGGACAGGTTACCAAAGAGACCCAGTACTTC; CDR3aa: CARSPGQVTKETQYF
d_gene: .; v_gene: TRBV7-8; j_gene: TRBJ1-3; abundance: .; CDR3nt: TGTGCCAGCAGTGTTCCCCCTCCTGGAAACACCATATATTTT; CDR3aa: CASSVPPPGNTIYF
d_gene: .; v_gene: TRBV10-3; j_gene: TRBJ2-7; abundance: once; CDR3nt: TGTGCCATCAGTGGGGAAGGGAGCGAGCAGTACTTC; CDR3aa: CAISGEGSEQYF
d_gene: .; v_gene: TRBV3-1/TRBV3-2; j_gene: TRBJ1-3; abundance: .; CDR3nt: TGTGCCAGCAGCACAAATCTCTCTGGAAACACCATATATTTT; CDR3aa: CASSTNLSGNTIYF
d_gene: TRBD1; v_gene: TRBV7-9; j_gene: TRBJ1-2; abundance: .; CDR3nt: TGTGCCAGCAGCTTAGGATTAAGACAGGGCAGTTTCAATGGCTACACCTTC; CDR3aa: CASSLGLRQGSFNGYTF
d_gene: .; v_gene: TRBV10-3; j_gene: TRBJ2-5; abundance: once; CDR3nt: TGTGCCATCAGTGCAGGGTTCCCCCTAGGGACCCAGTACTTC; CDR3aa: CAISAGFPLGTQYF
d_gene: TRBD1; v_gene: TRBV13; j_gene: TRBJ2-1; abundance: .; CDR3nt: TGTGCCAGCAGCTCCCGACAGGGTCAGTTCTTC; CDR3aa: CASSSRQGQFF
d_gene: TRBD1; v_gene: TRBV27; j_gene: TRBJ2-1; abundance: .; CDR3nt: TGTGCCAGCAGAACAGGGGCGTATGAGCAGTTCTTC; CDR3aa: CASRTGAYEQFF